A single sample is the source of the 10 T cell receptor beta chains below, sequenced in a study of blood T cell repertoires in COVID-19. Here immunoSEQ multiplex PCR was the method, and the copy in TCRdb shows in-frame clones only, minus some. Of more than 300,000 clones in the sample, 90% to 95% are singletons; the top ten hold 0.86%. Sequencing input: PBMCs or T cells enriched from blood (not recorded which). These receptors originate from a middle-aged woman who had been exposed to COVID-19.

This clone has a single count. The chain links TRBV18 to TRBJ1-1; 9 bases are shared with TRBD1. CDR1 and CDR2 from the germline V gene are KGHSH and LQKENI. The CDR3 is made up of 17 amino acids. After removal of 1 base from V and 1 base from J, the junction contained 7 bases not matched to a gene. CDR3 sequence (DNA): TGTGCCAGCTCACCACAACAGGGGGCCTCTACGAACACTGAAGCTTTCTTT. Amino acids: CASSPQQGASTNTEAFF.

The chain has TRBV29-1 and TRBJ1-1; TRBD1 agrees at 8 bases. Per germline, CDR1 SQVTM and CDR2 ANQGSEA. The CDR3 length is 15 residues. Trimming took 0 bases from V and 6 from J; bases not matched to a gene: 9. CDR3 sequence: CSVEDPDRGAAEAFF. Here the CDR3 DNA reads TGCAGCGTTGAAGATCCCGACAGGGGAGCGGCTGAAGCTTTCTTT. The variable domain in full, with the rest retrieved from reference TRBV29-1 and TRBJ1-1, is SAVISQKPSRDICQRGTSLTIQCQVDSQVTMMFWYRQQPGQSLTLIATANQGSEATYESGFVIDKFPISRPNLTFSTLTVSNMSPEDSSIYLCSVEDPDRGAAEAFFGQGTRLTVV.

Here the CDR3 DNA reads TGTGCCAGCAGCCCGAGAGAGGGTTTGGGACTGAACAATGAGCAGTTCTTC. Protein: CASSPREGLGLNNEQFF. The chain carries TRBV7-8 and TRBJ2-1; TRBD2 might be the D (6 bases). The CDR3 runs 17 residues. Germline CDR1 is SGHVS and CDR2 is FQNEAQ. Trimming took 5 bases from V and 5 from J, leaving 22 bases between them.

The rearrangement uses TRBV18 and TRBJ1-1; weak D call: TRBD1 (6 bases). The CDR3 runs to 14 residues. Per germline, CDR1 KGHSH and CDR2 LQKENI. V was clipped by 3 bases and J by 4 bases, with 12 bases between them. This chain's CDR3 is CASSPSQGRTEAFF. The DNA for the CDR3 is TGTGCCAGCTCACCCTCACAGGGACGCACTGAAGCTTTCTTT.

This clone appeared a single time. CDR3 sequence reads: CASSPAGGLVNNEQFF. In nucleotides, the CDR3 is TGTGCCAGCAGCCCAGCGGGAGGACTGGTAAACAATGAGCAGTTCTTC. V usage is TRBV9 and J usage is TRBJ2-1; 9 nucleotides agree with TRBD2. The V and J ends lost 4 bases and 5 bases, in that order; junction bases with no gene match: 10. The CDR3 runs 16 residues. Germline-derived CDR1 and CDR2 are SGDLS and YYNGEE.

V and J are TRBV11-2 and TRBJ1-4, with TRBD1 identical over 11 bases. The CDR3 is 19 residues long. CDR1 and CDR2 (germline): SGHAT, FQNNGV. The V gene end was trimmed by 2 bases and the J gene end by 8 bases; junction bases not matched to a gene: 16. CDR3 coding DNA: TGTGCCAGCAGCTTATGGGACAGGGGGAGACCGATGAGGGGAGAAAAACTGTTTTTT. The encoded protein is CASSLWDRGRPMRGEKLFF.

This clone has only one observation. The chain links TRBV5-1 to TRBJ2-1; 7 nucleotides match TRBD2. The CDR3 runs to 15 residues. V was clipped by 0 bases and J by 6 bases; unmatched bases: 6. CDR1 and CDR2 (germline): SGHRS, YFSETQ. Here the CDR3 DNA reads TGCGCCAGCAGCTTGGCTGGGAGGGATAGCAATGAGCAGTTCTTC. Translated, it gives CASSLAGRDSNEQFF.

The V gene is TRBV9, the J gene TRBJ1-6; 7 bases fit TRBD1. The germline V gene encodes CDR1 SGDLS and CDR2 YYNGEE. V shed 7 bases and J 6 bases; nucleotides not matched to a gene: 7. The CDR3 length is 14 residues. CDR3 amino acids: CASGPGQFNSPLHF. The CDR3 DNA follows: TGTGCCAGCGGACCGGGACAGTTTAATTCACCCCTCCACTTT. Based on the CDR3 plus reference TRBV9 and TRBJ1-6, the full variable domain is DSGVTQTPKHLITATGQRVTLRCSPRSGDLSVYWYQQSLDQGLQFLIQYYNGEERAKGNILERFSAQQFPDLHSELNLSSLELGDSALYFCASGPGQFNSPLHFGNGTRLTVT.

The chain carries TRBV7-9 and TRBJ2-5, with TRBD1 matching over 7 bases. The CDR3 consists of 19 residues. From germline, CDR1 is SEHNR and CDR2 FQNEAQ (reference sequence). With 5 bases clipped from V and 3 bases from J, the junction kept 21 bases outside the gene matches. The CDR3 spells CASSIRGGTGERGKETQYF. The CDR3, as DNA: TGTGCCAGCAGCATACGAGGGGGCACAGGGGAAAGAGGGAAAGAGACCCAGTACTTC.

The chain couples TRBV27 to TRBJ1-1, with 7 bases matching TRBD1. Germline CDR1 MNHEY, CDR2 SMNVEV (reference sequence). The CDR3 has 13 residues. V shed 5 bases, J shed 5 bases, and the junction held 5 bases outside the gene matches. CDR3 DNA sequence: TGTGCCAGCAGTAGACAGGGACGTACTGAAGCTTTCTTT. Its translation is CASSRQGRTEAFF.